This TCR beta chain appears in the sequencing data of a study of T cells expressing NK-cell markers. 5'RACE template switching with UMIs produced the TCR beta cDNA. TCRdb re-called the 5' RACE reads; every CDR3 protein appears as one record, without DNA. Its clone listing holds 400,000 to 550,000 distinct CDR3 sequences. The germline V gene encodes CDR1 MGHRA and CDR2 YSYEKL. This CDR3 has 17 amino acids. This TCR was sampled from a woman aged 18 to 75 in good health. Sequencing input: blood T cells: a sorted CD56 or NKG2C T cell subset, CD4+ or CD8+ T cells, or bulk PBMC T cells (not recorded which). This chain connects TRBV4-1 to TRBJ1-5. This chain's CDR3 is CASSQDQRSDSNQPQHF.